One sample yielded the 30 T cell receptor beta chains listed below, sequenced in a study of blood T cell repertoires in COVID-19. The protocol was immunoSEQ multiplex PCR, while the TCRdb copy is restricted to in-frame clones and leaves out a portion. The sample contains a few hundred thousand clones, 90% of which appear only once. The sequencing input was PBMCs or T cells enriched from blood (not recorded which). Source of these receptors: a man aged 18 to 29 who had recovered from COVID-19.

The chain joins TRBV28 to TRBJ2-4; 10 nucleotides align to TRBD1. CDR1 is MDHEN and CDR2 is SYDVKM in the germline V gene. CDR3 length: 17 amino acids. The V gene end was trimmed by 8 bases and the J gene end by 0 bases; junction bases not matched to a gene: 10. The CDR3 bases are TGTGCCAGCCTAGGGACAGGGGTCAACTTAGCCAAAAACATTCAGTACTTC. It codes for CASLGTGVNLAKNIQYF.

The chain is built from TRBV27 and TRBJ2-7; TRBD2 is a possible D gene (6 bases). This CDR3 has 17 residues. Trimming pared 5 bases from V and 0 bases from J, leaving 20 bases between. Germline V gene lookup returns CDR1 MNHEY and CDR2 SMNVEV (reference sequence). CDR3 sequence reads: CASSLRDSGEGSYEQYF. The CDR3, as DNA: TGTGCCAGCAGTCTTAGAGATAGCGGTGAAGGCTCCTACGAGCAGTACTTC.

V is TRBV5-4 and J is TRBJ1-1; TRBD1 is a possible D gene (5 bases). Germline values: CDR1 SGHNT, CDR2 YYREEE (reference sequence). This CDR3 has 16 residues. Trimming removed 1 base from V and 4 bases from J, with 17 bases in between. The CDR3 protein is CASSLSTGRVGTEAFF. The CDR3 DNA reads TGTGCCAGCAGCTTGAGTACAGGACGAGTAGGCACTGAAGCTTTCTTT.

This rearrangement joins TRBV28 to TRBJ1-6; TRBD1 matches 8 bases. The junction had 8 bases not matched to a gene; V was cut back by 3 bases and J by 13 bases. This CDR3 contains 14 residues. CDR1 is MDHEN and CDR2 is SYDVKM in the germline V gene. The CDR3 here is CASSFTDRAVPLHF. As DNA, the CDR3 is TGTGCCAGCAGTTTTACGGACAGGGCTGTCCCCCTCCACTTT.

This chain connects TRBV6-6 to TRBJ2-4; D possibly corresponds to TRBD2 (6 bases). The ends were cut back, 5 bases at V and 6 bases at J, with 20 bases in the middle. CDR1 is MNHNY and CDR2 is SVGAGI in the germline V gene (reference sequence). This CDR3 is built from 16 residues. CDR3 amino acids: CASSPPLRERGNIQYF. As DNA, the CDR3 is TGTGCCAGCAGTCCCCCGTTGCGGGAAAGGGGAAACATTCAGTACTTC.

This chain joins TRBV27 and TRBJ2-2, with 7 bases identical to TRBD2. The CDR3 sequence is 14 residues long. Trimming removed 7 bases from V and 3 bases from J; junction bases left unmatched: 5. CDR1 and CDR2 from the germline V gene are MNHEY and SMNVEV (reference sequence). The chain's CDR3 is CASKGGAYTGELFF. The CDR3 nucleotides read TGTGCCAGCAAGGGAGGGGCCTACACCGGGGAGCTGTTTTTT.

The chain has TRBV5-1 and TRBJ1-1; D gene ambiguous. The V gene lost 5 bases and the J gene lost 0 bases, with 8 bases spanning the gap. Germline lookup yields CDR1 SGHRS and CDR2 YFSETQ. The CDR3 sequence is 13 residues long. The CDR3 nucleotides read TGCGCCAGCAGGGTAGAATTGAACACTGAAGCTTTCTTT. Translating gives CASRVELNTEAFF.

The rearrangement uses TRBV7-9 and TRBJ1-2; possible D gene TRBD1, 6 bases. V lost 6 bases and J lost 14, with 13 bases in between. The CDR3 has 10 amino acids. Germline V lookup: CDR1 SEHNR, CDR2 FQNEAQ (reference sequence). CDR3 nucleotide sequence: TGTGCCAGCAGTTGGACAGAGACTACCTTC. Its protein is CASSWTETTF.

CDR3 loop: CASSLRTLDTEAFF. The CDR3, as DNA: TGTGCCAGCAGCTTAAGGACATTGGACACTGAAGCTTTCTTT. The chain combines TRBV5-4 with TRBJ1-1; TRBD1 might be the D (5 bases). Germline V CDR1 and CDR2: SGHNT, YYREEE (reference sequence). The V end was cut by 2 bases, the J end by 3 bases, with 11 bases between. The length of the CDR3 is 14 residues.

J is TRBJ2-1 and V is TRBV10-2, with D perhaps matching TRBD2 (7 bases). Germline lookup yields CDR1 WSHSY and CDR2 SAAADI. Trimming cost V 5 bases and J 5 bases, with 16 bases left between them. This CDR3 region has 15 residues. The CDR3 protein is CASSYGGAGNNEQFF. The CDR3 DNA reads TGCGCCAGCAGTTATGGGGGGGCGGGAAACAATGAGCAGTTCTTC.

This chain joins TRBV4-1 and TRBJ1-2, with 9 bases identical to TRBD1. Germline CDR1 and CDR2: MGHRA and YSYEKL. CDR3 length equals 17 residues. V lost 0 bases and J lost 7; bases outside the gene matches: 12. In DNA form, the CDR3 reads TGCGCCAGCAGCCAAGATCAGGGACAGGGTCCCTTCGGTGGCTACACCTTC. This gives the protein CASSQDQGQGPFGGYTF.

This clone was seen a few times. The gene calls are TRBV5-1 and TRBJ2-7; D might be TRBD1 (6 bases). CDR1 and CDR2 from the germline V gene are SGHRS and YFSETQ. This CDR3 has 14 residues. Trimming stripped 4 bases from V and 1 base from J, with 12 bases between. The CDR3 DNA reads TGCGCCAGCAGCCCCGGACAGCTATCCTACGAGCAGTACTTC. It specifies CASSPGQLSYEQYF.

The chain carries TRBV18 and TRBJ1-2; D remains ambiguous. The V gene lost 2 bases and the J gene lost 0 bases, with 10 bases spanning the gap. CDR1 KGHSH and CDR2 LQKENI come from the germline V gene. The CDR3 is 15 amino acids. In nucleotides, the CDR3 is TGTGCCAGCTCACCATCGAGAATAGCTAACTATGGCTACACCTTC. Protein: CASSPSRIANYGYTF.

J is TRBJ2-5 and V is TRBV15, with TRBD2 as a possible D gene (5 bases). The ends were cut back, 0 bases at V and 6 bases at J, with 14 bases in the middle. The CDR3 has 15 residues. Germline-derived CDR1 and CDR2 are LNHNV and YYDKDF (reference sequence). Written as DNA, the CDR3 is TGTGCCACCAGCAGAGAGGGAGACGCTTTGCAGACCCAGTACTTC. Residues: CATSREGDALQTQYF.

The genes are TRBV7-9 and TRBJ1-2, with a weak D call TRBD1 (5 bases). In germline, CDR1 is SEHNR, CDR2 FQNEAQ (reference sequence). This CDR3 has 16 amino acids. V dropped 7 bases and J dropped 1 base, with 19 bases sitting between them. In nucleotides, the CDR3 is TGTGCCAGCATCCTATGGGGGGTTTTAAATAACTATGGCTACACCTTC. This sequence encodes CASILWGVLNNYGYTF.

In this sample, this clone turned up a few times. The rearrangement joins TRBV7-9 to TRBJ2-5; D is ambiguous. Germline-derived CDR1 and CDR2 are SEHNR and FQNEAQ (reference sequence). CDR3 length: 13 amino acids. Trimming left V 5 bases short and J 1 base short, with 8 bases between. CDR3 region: CASSRGSQETQYF. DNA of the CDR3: TGTGCCAGCAGCCGAGGATCCCAAGAGACCCAGTACTTC.

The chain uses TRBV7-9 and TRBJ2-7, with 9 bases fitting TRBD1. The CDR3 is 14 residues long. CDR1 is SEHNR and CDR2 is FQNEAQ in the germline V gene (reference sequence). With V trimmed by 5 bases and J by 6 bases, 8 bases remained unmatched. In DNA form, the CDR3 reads TGTGCCAGCAGCCTGAGGACAGGGGTCAGCGAGCAGTACTTC. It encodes CASSLRTGVSEQYF. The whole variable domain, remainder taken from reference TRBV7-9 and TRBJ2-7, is DTGVSQNPRHKITKRGQNVTFRCDPISEHNRLYWYRQTLGQGPEFLTYFQNEAQLEKSRLLSDRFSAERPKGSFSTLEIQRTEQGDSAMYLCASSLRTGVSEQYFGPGTRLTVT.

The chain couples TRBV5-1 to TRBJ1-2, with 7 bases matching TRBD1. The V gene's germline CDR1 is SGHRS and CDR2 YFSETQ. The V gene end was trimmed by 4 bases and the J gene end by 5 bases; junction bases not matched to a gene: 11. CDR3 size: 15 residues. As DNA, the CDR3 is TGCGCCAGCAGCCCTTCCGGGACAGCCTTGTATGGCTACACCTTC. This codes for CASSPSGTALYGYTF.

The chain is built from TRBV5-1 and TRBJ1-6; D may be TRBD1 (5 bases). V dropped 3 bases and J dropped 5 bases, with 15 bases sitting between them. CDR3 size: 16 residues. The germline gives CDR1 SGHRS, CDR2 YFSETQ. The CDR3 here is CASSSRETANNSPLHF. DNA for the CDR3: TGCGCCAGCAGCTCGAGAGAGACAGCGAATAATTCACCCCTCCACTTT.

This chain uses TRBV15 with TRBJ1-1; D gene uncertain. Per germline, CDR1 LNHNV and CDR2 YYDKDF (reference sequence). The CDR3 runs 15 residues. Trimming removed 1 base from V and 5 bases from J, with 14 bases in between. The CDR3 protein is CATSRGAGGETEAFF. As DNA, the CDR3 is TGTGCCACCAGCAGAGGGGCAGGAGGAGAAACTGAAGCTTTCTTT.

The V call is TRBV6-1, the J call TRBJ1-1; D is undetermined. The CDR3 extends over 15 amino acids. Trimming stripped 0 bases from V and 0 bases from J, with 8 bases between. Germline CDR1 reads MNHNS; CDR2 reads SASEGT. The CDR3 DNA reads TGTGCCAGCAGTGAAGCGACGGCGGTGAACACTGAAGCTTTCTTT. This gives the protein CASSEATAVNTEAFF.

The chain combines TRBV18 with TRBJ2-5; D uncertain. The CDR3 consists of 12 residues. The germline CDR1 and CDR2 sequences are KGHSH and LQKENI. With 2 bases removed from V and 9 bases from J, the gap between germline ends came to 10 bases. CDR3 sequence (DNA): TGTGCCAGCTCACCAAATCAAGTAGCCCAGTACTTC. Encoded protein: CASSPNQVAQYF.

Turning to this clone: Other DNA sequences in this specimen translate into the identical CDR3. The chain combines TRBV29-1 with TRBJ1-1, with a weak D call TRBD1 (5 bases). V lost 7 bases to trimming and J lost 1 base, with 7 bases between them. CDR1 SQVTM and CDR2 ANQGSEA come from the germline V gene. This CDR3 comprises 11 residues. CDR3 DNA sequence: TGCAGCGCCGACAGGAACACTGAAGCTTTCTTT. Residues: CSADRNTEAFF.

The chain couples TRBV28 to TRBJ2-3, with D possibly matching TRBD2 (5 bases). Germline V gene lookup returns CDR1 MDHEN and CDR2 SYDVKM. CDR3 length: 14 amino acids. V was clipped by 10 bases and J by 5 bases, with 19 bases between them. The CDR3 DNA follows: TGTGCCATTCAGCCTAGGGAGTTCGGAGATACGCAGTATTTT. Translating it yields CAIQPREFGDTQYF.

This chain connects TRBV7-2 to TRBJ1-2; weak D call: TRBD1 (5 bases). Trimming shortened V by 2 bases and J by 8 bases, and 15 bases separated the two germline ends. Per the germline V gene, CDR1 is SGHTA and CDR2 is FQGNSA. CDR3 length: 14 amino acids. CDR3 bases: TGTGCCAGCAGCTTAAACGCGGGGGTTGAAGGCTACACCTTC. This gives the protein CASSLNAGVEGYTF.

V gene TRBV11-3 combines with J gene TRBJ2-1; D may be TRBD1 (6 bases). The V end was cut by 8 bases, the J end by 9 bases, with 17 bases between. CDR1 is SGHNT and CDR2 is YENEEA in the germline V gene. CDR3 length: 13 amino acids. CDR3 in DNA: TGTGCCAGCCGAAACGGACAGAAAGGTGAGCAGTTCTTC. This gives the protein CASRNGQKGEQFF. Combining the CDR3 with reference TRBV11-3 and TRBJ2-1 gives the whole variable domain EAGVVQSPRYKIIEKKQPVAFWCNPISGHNTLYWYLQNLGQGPELLIRYENEEAVDDSQLPKDRFSAERLKGVDSTLKIQPAELGDSAVYLCASRNGQKGEQFFGPGTRLTVL.

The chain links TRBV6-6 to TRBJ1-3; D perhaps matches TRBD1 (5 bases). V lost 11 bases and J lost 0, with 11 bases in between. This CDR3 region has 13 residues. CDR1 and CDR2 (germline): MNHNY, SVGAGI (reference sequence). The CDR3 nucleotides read TGTGCCGCGCAGGGAGGCTCTGGAAACACCATATATTTT. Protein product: CAAQGGSGNTIYF.

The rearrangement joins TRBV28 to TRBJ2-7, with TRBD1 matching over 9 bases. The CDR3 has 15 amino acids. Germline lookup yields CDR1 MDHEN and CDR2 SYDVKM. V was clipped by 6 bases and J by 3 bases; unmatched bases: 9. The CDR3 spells CASSLAGQGLYEQYF. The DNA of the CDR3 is TGTGCCAGCAGCCTTGCCGGACAGGGGCTCTACGAGCAGTACTTC. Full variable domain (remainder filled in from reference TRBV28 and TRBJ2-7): DVKVTQSSRYLVKRTGEKVFLECVQDMDHENMFWYRQDPGLGLRLIYFSYDVKMKEKGDIPEGYSVSREKKERFSLILESASTNQTSMYLCASSLAGQGLYEQYFGPGTRLTVT.

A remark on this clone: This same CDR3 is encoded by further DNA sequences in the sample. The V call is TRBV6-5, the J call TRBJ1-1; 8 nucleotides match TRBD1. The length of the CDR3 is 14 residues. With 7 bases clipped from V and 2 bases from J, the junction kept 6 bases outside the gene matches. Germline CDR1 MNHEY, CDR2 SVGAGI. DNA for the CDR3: TGTGCCAGCACCCGGACAGGGACTAACACTGAAGCTTTCTTT. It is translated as CASTRTGTNTEAFF.

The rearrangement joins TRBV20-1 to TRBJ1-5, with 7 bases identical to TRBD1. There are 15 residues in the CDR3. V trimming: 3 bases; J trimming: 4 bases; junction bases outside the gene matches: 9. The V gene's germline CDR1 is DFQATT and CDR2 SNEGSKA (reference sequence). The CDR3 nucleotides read TGCAGTGCTAGTTTAGCAGGGGGTAGAAATCAGCCCCAGCATTTT. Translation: CSASLAGGRNQPQHF.